One sample yielded the 8 T cell receptor beta chains listed below, sequenced in a study of blood T cell repertoires in COVID-19. Using immunoSEQ multiplex PCR, the repertoire was profiled, and TCRdb retains in-frame clones only, with some absent. The data show 190,000 or so clones, around nine tenths seen once. Material: peripheral blood. These receptor sequences come from a woman aged 18-35 years who had recovered from COVID-19.

The chain recombines TRBV10-3 with TRBJ1-5; a weak D match, TRBD1 (6 bases). Looked up from germline, CDR1 is ENHRY and CDR2 is SYGVKD. The CDR3 has 15 amino acids. The V and J ends lost 0 bases and 3 bases respectively, with 9 bases between them. The CDR3 spells CAISESTGYNQPQHF. The DNA for the CDR3 is TGTGCCATCAGTGAGTCGACAGGATACAATCAGCCCCAGCATTTT.

The chain recombines TRBV6-6 with TRBJ1-1; possibly TRBD1 for D (6 bases). Germline CDR1 reads MNHNY; CDR2 reads SVGAGI (reference sequence). V gave up 4 bases and J gave up 5 bases, with 14 bases separating them. This CDR3 has 14 amino acids. The CDR3 sequence is CASSSRQVGTEAFF. As DNA, the CDR3 is TGTGCCAGCAGTTCGCGACAGGTGGGGACTGAAGCTTTCTTT.

The rearrangement uses TRBV2 and TRBJ1-2; D gene unclear. Per germline, CDR1 SNHLY and CDR2 FYNNEI. V shed 6 bases and J shed 6 bases, with 11 bases lying between them. This CDR3 is built from 12 residues. CDR3 region: CASSTRLDGYTF. The CDR3 DNA reads TGTGCCAGCAGCACACGCCTCGATGGCTACACCTTC. The full variable domain, its missing parts supplied by reference TRBV2 and TRBJ1-2, is EPEVTQTPSHQVTQMGQEVILRCVPISNHLYFYWYRQILGQKVEFLVSFYNNEISEKSEIFDDQFSVERPDGSNFTLKIRSTKLEDSAMYFCASSTRLDGYTFGSGTRLTVV.

The chain has TRBV18 and TRBJ2-2; 10 bases are shared with TRBD1. The CDR3 length is 18 residues. V shed 4 bases, J shed 2 bases, and the junction held 10 bases outside the gene matches. The germline V gene encodes CDR1 KGHSH and CDR2 LQKENI. The CDR3 coding sequence is TGTGCCAGCTCACTGCTTAGACAGGGGGCGATTAACACCGGGGAGCTGTTTTTT. It specifies CASSLLRQGAINTGELFF.

V is TRBV21-1 and J is TRBJ2-3; the D call of TRBD2 is as the table states it, not checked on the DNA. TRBV21-1 is flagged as a pseudogene. The CDR3 length is 15 residues. The CDR3 DNA sequence: TGTGCCAGCAGCAAAGCTAGCGGGAGCACAGATACGCAGTATTTT. It specifies CASSKASGSTDTQYF.

The chain combines TRBV29-1 with TRBJ1-5; TRBD1 aligns across 8 bases. Unmatched junction bases numbered 5, after V lost 4 bases and J lost 0 bases. CDR1 is SQVTM and CDR2 is ANQGSEA in the germline V gene. This CDR3 comprises 15 residues. CDR3 in DNA: TGCAGCGTTGCCCTGACAGGGGATAGCAATCAGCCCCAGCATTTT. Protein product: CSVALTGDSNQPQHF.

The V and J genes are TRBV21-1 and TRBJ2-3; the D segment call TRBD2 is taken from the table without a DNA check. TRBV21-1 is annotated as a pseudogene. The CDR3 runs to 17 residues. CDR3 nucleotides: TGTGCCAGCAGCTCCCAGGCCAGCGGGAGGGACCCAGATACGCAGTATTTT. This translates into CASSSQASGRDPDTQYF.

This clone was seen a single time. This chain links TRBV3-1 (or the pseudogene TRBV3-2) with TRBJ2-3; 10 nucleotides match TRBD2. Trimming cost V 0 bases and J 10 bases; bases outside gene matches: 13. The CDR3 sequence is 17 residues long. Per the germline V gene, CDR1 is LGHDT and CDR2 is YNNKEL (reference sequence). CDR3 sequence: CASSQDRILAGPSAQYF. The CDR3 nucleotides are TGTGCCAGCAGCCAAGATCGGATACTAGCGGGGCCCAGTGCGCAGTATTTT.